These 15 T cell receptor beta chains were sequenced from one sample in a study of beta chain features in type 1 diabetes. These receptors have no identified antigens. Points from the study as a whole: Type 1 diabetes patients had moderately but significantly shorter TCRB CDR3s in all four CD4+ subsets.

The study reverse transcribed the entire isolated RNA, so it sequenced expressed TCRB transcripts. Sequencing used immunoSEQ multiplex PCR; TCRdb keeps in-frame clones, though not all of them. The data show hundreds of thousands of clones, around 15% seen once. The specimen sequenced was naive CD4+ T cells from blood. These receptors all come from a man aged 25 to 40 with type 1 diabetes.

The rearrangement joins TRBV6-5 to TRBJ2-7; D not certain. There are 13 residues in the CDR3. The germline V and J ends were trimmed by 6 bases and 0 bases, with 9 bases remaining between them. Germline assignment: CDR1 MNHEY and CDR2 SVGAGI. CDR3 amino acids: CASSNRVSYEQYF. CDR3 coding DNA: TGTGCCAGCAGCAACAGAGTCTCCTACGAGCAGTACTTC.

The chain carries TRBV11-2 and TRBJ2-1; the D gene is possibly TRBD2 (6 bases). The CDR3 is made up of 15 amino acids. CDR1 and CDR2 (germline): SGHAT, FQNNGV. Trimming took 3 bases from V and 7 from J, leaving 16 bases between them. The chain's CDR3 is CASSFISGVANEQFF. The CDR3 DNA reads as TGTGCCAGCAGCTTTATATCGGGAGTAGCAAATGAGCAGTTCTTC.

The DNA for the CDR3 is TGTGCCACCGGAGGGAGGGCCGGAACTAATGAAAAACTGTTTTTT. Translating it yields CATGGRAGTNEKLFF. The chain links TRBV6-6 to TRBJ1-4, with no clear D. The CDR3 is 15 amino acids. Trimming removed 10 bases from V and 1 base from J, with 16 bases in between. Germline CDR1 MNHNY, CDR2 SVGAGI (reference sequence).

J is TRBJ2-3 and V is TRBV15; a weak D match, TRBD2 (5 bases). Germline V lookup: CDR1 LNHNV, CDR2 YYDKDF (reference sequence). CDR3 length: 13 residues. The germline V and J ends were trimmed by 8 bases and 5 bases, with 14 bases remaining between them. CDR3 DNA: TGTGCCACCGAGGGATTGACCCGAGATACGCAGTATTTT. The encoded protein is CATEGLTRDTQYF.

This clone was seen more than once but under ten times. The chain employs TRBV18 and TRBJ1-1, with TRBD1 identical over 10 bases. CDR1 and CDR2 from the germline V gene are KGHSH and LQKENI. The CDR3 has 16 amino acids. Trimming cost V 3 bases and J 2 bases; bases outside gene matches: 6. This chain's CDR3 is CASSPLGQGLNTEAFF. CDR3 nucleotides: TGTGCCAGCTCACCCTTGGGACAGGGGCTTAACACTGAAGCTTTCTTT.

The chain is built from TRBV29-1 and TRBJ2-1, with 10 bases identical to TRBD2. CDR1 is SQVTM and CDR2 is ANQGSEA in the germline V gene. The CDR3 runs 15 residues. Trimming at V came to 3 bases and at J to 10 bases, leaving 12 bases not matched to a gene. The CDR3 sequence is CSVEWLAGVSREQFF. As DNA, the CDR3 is TGCAGCGTTGAGTGGCTAGCGGGAGTCTCTCGGGAGCAGTTCTTC.

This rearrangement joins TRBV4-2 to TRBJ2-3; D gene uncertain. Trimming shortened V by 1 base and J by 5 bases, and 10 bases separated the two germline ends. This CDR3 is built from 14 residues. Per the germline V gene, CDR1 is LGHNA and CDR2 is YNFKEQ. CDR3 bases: TGTGCCAGCAGCCAAGGCGAGCGACGAGATACGCAGTATTTT. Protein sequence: CASSQGERRDTQYF.

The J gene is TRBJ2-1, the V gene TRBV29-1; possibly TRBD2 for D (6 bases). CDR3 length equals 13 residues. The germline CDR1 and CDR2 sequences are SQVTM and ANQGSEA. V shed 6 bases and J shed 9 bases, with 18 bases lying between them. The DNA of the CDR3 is TGCAGCGTCGACCGACTAGATCACAGTGAGCAGTTCTTC. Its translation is CSVDRLDHSEQFF.

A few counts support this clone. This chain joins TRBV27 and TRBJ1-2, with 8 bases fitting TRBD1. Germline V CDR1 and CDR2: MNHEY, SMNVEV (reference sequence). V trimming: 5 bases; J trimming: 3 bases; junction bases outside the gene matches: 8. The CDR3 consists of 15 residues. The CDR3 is CASSAQGALDYGYTF. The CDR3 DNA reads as TGTGCCAGCAGTGCTCAGGGGGCTCTAGACTATGGCTACACCTTC.

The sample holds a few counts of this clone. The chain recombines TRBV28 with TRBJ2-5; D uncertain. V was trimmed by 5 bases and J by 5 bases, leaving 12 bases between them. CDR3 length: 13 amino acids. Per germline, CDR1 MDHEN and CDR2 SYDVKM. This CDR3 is CASSPLGWETQYF. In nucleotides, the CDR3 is TGTGCCAGCAGTCCTCTCGGGTGGGAGACCCAGTACTTC.

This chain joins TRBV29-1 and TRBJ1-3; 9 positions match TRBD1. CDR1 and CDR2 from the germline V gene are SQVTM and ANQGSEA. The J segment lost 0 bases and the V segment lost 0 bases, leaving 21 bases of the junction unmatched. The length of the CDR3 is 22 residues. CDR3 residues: CSVEDRGYGQGTTLVSGNTIYF. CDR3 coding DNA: TGCAGCGTTGAAGATCGGGGTTACGGACAGGGGACGACCCTAGTCTCTGGAAACACCATATATTTT.

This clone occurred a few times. CDR3 residues: CASSLDPAGSRDEQFF. CDR3 in DNA: TGTGCCAGCAGCTTAGATCCAGCGGGGAGTAGGGATGAGCAGTTCTTC. The chain is built from TRBV7-2 and TRBJ2-1; TRBD2 aligns across 7 bases. J was trimmed by 8 bases and V by 1 base; bases with no gene match: 11. The V gene's germline CDR1 is SGHTA and CDR2 FQGNSA. CDR3 length: 16 amino acids. Looking up the rest from reference TRBV7-2 and TRBJ2-1 gives the full variable domain: GAGVSQSPSNKVTEKGKDVELRCDPISGHTALYWYRQSLGQGLEFLIYFQGNSAPDKSGLPSDRFSAERTGGSVSTLTIQRTQQEDSAVYLCASSLDPAGSRDEQFFGPGTRLTVL.

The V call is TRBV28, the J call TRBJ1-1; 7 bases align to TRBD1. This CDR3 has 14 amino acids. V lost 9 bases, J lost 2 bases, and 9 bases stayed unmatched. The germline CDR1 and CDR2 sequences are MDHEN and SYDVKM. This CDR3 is CASDRVEGNTEAFF. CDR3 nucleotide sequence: TGTGCCAGTGACAGGGTCGAGGGCAACACTGAAGCTTTCTTT. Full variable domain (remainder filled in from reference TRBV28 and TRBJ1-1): DVKVTQSSRYLVKRTGEKVFLECVQDMDHENMFWYRQDPGLGLRLIYFSYDVKMKEKGDIPEGYSVSREKKERFSLILESASTNQTSMYLCASDRVEGNTEAFFGQGTRLTVV.

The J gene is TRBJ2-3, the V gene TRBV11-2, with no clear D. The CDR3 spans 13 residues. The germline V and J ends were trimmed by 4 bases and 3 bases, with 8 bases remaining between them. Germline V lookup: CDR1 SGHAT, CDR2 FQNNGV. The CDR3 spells CASSSPVTDTQYF. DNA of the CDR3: TGTGCCAGCAGCTCTCCGGTTACAGATACGCAGTATTTT.

CDR3 sequence reads: CASSQSGTLAYEQYF. CDR3 bases: TGTGCCAGTAGTCAATCCGGGACTCTTGCCTACGAGCAGTACTTC. This chain uses TRBV19 with TRBJ2-7, with D maybe TRBD2 (6 bases). Trimming shortened V by 5 bases and J by 2 bases, and 16 bases separated the two germline ends. This CDR3 contains 15 residues. Germline values: CDR1 LNHDA, CDR2 SQIVND (reference sequence).